This TCR beta chain was sequenced for a study of T cell responses to AZD1222 COVID-19 vaccine. Germline CDR1 is MNHNS and CDR2 is SASEGT. The CDR3 runs to 13 residues. Generated by immunoSEQ multiplex PCR, the TCRdb table keeps only in-frame clones and is missing some. The sample lists some 80,000 clones; approximately 89% were seen once. On this clone: The antigen remains unidentified. Its ends do not fully match the called genes, so a read error is possible.

Study results and limitations: Baseline serology detected seropositivity in only 5 to 7 AZD1222 recipients. Regions left unmutated in variants are reportedly the target of nearly half of spike-specific TCRs. Scientists sampled the repertoires only once the peak T cell response had passed. Clonal diversity may have been underestimated in mostly white British donors.

The material sequenced was peripheral blood, taken 28 days after the second dose of the MenACWY control vaccine. The source of this sequence is an adult who received the MenACWY meningococcal vaccine as a control. The chain employs TRBV6-1 and TRBJ1-1; 11 bases are shared with TRBD1. CDR3: CASSEGQGAEAFF. CDR3 bases: TGTGCCAGCAGCGAAGGACAGGGGGCCGAAGCTTTCTTT.